This T cell receptor beta chain was recorded in a study of cytotoxic CD8 clonotypes in ibrutinib-treated CLL. The V and J ends lost 10 bases and 3 bases respectively, with 15 bases between them. The CDR3 contains 13 residues. Germline V gives CDR1 LNHDA, CDR2 SQIVND (reference sequence). This clone turned up a few times. Assay used: immunoSEQ multiplex PCR; TCRdb lists only in-frame clones, some missing. The repertoire holds some 140,000 clones, about 91% seen once, with 10% to 12% in the top ten. J is TRBJ1-1 and V is TRBV19; weak D call: TRBD1 (5 bases). The clonotype comes from a human donor with chronic lymphocytic leukemia. The sequencing used PBMCs, collected after 12 months of ibrutinib treatment. CDR3 amino acids: CATKTAGDTEAFF. In DNA form, the CDR3 reads TGTGCCACAAAAACGGCGGGGGACACTGAAGCTTTCTTT. The full variable domain, its missing parts supplied by reference TRBV19 and TRBJ1-1, is DGGITQSPKYLFRKEGQNVTLSCEQNLNHDAMYWYRQDPGQGLRLIYYSQIVNDFQKGDIAEGYSVSREKKESFPLTVTSAQKNPTAFYLCATKTAGDTEAFFGQGTRLTVV.